What follows are 29 T cell receptor beta chains derived from one specimen sequenced in a study of blood T cells in healthy people across ages. With a J-beta primer mix and a sample-barcoded 5' primer, a second PCR ran about 7 to 11 cycles. TCRdb used MiXCR to reprocess the 5' RACE reads, holding one entry per CDR3 protein. This table holds hundreds of thousands of distinct CDR3 sequences, about 42% found once. Input material: blood. These receptors all stem from a man aged 60-69 years in good health.

Of note for this clonotype: A much larger clone differs by one base, so this may be a read error. The chain recombines TRBV15 with TRBJ2-1; D remains ambiguous. The J call may not be correct, given that the DNA end is closer to TRBJ2-7. The CDR3 is made up of 15 amino acids. CDR1 is LNHNV, CDR2 YYDKDF, per germline (reference sequence). The CDR3 DNA is TGTGCCACCAGCAGAGATGTAGCCAGCGACAATGAGCAGTACTTC. Translation: CATSRDVASDNEQYF.

This chain connects TRBV27 to TRBJ1-5; TRBD1 matches at 7 bases. Germline CDR1 and CDR2: MNHEY and SMNVEV (reference sequence). There are 15 residues in the CDR3. The V gene end was trimmed by 6 bases and the J gene end by 3 bases; junction bases not matched to a gene: 8. For the CDR3, the DNA is TGTGCCAGCAGCCGTACAGGGGACCTCAATCAGCCCCAGCATTTT. Protein: CASSRTGDLNQPQHF.

The CDR3 reads CASSQDKQAYYGYTF. DNA for the CDR3: TGTGCCAGCAGCCAAGATAAGCAGGCTTACTATGGCTACACCTTC. This sequence joins TRBV4-2 and TRBJ1-2; D unclear. The CDR3 covers 15 residues. Germline V gene data show CDR1 as LGHNA and CDR2 as YNFKEQ. V was shortened by 0 bases and J by 3 bases, with 11 bases between the two germline ends.

The chain couples TRBV5-1 to TRBJ2-4, with D perhaps matching TRBD2 (6 bases). The better agreement between TRBJ2-5 and the DNA end casts doubt on the J call. The CDR3 contains 14 residues. Germline V gene lookup returns CDR1 SGHRS and CDR2 YFSETQ. CDR3 bases: TGCGCCAGCAGCCTGGGGACTGTCGAAGAGACCCAGTACTTC. Translating gives CASSLGTVEETQYF.

The chain carries TRBV2 and TRBJ2-5; D perhaps matches TRBD1 (5 bases). The length of the CDR3 is 13 residues. Germline CDR1 and CDR2: SNHLY and FYNNEI. V lost 2 bases to trimming and J lost 4 bases, with 8 bases between them. The CDR3 is CASSEYQGETQYF. The CDR3 region has the DNA TGTGCCAGCAGTGAATACCAGGGAGAGACCCAGTACTTC.

This clonotype was seen more than once but under ten times. This rearrangement joins TRBV6-5 to TRBJ2-1, with D maybe TRBD2 (5 bases). CDR1 is MNHEY, CDR2 SVGAGI, per germline. This CDR3 is built from 12 residues. V lost 11 bases and J 2 bases, leaving 10 bases between the germline ends. The DNA of the CDR3 is TGTGCCTCAGGAGGAGCCTACAATGAGCAGTTCTTC. This gives the protein CASGGAYNEQFF.

This clonotype came up a few times. The chain uses TRBV10-3 and TRBJ2-5; no clear D gene. This CDR3 is 12 amino acids long. With 2 bases removed from V and 11 bases from J, the gap between germline ends came to 12 bases. Germline CDR1 is ENHRY and CDR2 is SYGVKD. The DNA for the CDR3 is TGTGCCATCAGTGAGCGGGTAGGAGAGCAGTACTTC. Translating it yields CAISERVGEQYF.

This clonotype appeared many times. J is TRBJ1-1 and V is TRBV6-6, with a tentative D call TRBD1 (6 bases). Deletions cut 6 bases from V and 0 bases from J, with 14 bases between. Germline values: CDR1 MNHNY, CDR2 SVGAGI (reference sequence). This CDR3 has 15 residues. CDR3 coding DNA: TGTGCCAGCAGCCTCGGGACAACACTGAACACTGAAGCTTTCTTT. Its translation: CASSLGTTLNTEAFF.

Comment on this clonotype: This may stem from a read error, because a much larger clone lies one nucleotide away. The chain employs TRBV12-3 or TRBV12-4 and TRBJ1-1; the match to TRBD1 covers 9 bases. The CDR3 is made up of 14 amino acids. The CDR3 nucleotides read TGTGCCAGCAGAGAGTACAGGGGGCGGAATGAAGTTTTCTTT. Its translation is CASREYRGRNEVFF.

This clonotype occurred a few times. CDR3 protein: CASSKPSNRTQETQYF. The CDR3 coding sequence is TGTGCCAGCAGCAAACCATCGAACAGGACCCAAGAGACCCAGTACTTC. The chain is built from TRBV21-1 and TRBJ2-5; TRBD1 is the table's D call, not checked against the DNA. TRBV21-1 is a listed pseudogene. The CDR3 has 16 residues.

The rearrangement links TRBV10-3 to TRBJ2-1; D call uncertain. V lost 2 bases and J 13 bases, leaving 9 bases between the germline ends. The CDR3 has 11 amino acids. Germline V gene data show CDR1 as ENHRY and CDR2 as SYGVKD. The CDR3 sequence is CAISEQETQFF. The CDR3 nucleotides read TGTGCCATCAGTGAGCAGGAGACCCAGTTCTTC.

V is TRBV7-8 and J is TRBJ1-6; 9 bases align to TRBD1. CDR1 and CDR2 (germline): SGHVS, FQNEAQ. V lost 5 bases and J lost 8; bases outside the gene matches: 4. This CDR3 has 14 amino acids. The CDR3 nucleotides read TGTGCCAGCAGCCACGGACAGGGGTATTCACCCCTCCACTTT. It translates to CASSHGQGYSPLHF.

Regarding this clonotype: At one of its ends the junction is not consistent with the germline gene, which may arise from a read error. V and J are TRBV6-1 and TRBJ2-6, with D maybe TRBD1 (5 bases). Germline V CDR1 and CDR2: MNHNS, SASEGT. The CDR3 totals 17 residues. The DNA for the CDR3 is TGTGCCAGCAGGAGGACGTCCTCCCGCTCTGGGGCCAACGTTCTGACTTTC. It specifies CASRRTSSRSGANVLTF.

The chain joins TRBV5-1 to TRBJ2-2; TRBD1 is a possible D gene (5 bases). Germline CDR1 reads SGHRS; CDR2 reads YFSETQ. The V end lost 3 bases, the J end lost 3 bases, and 12 bases lay between the germline ends. The CDR3 runs to 15 residues. The CDR3 is CASSSETGYTGELFF. In DNA, the CDR3 is TGCGCCAGCAGCTCAGAAACAGGTTACACCGGGGAGCTGTTTTTT.

The CDR3 DNA reads as TGTGCCAGCAGCGCACTTAGCGGGAGACCCTCCAATGAGCAGTTCTTC. Its protein is CASSALSGRPSNEQFF. This chain joins TRBV2 and TRBJ2-1, with TRBD2 matching over 9 bases. This CDR3 is built from 16 residues. Germline trimming cut 6 bases from V and 6 bases from J; bases unmatched to any gene: 12. Germline V CDR1 and CDR2: SNHLY, FYNNEI.

This chain links TRBV6-1 with TRBJ2-1; D gene uncertain. The ends were cut back, 3 bases at V and 0 bases at J, with 12 bases in the middle. Germline CDR1 is MNHNS and CDR2 is SASEGT. This CDR3 has 16 residues. CDR3 sequence reads: CASSESGPGSYNEQFF. DNA of the CDR3: TGTGCCAGCAGTGAGTCGGGCCCAGGCTCCTACAATGAGCAGTTCTTC.

V and J are TRBV6-2 or TRBV6-3 and TRBJ2-7, with 8 nucleotides matching TRBD1. CDR1 MNHEY and CDR2 SVGEGT come from the germline V gene. V shed 7 bases and J 0 bases; nucleotides not matched to a gene: 8. This CDR3 contains 15 residues. The CDR3 protein is CASTPDRGRSYEQYF. The CDR3 region has the DNA TGTGCCAGCACCCCTGACAGGGGACGCTCCTACGAGCAGTACTTC.

This clonotype was seen repeatedly, ten times or more. V usage is TRBV2 and J usage is TRBJ2-5, with 7 bases fitting TRBD1. Germline CDR1 reads SNHLY; CDR2 reads FYNNEI. This CDR3 spans 14 amino acids. V gave up 5 bases and J gave up 2 bases; unmatched junction bases: 5. CDR3 in DNA: TGTGCCAGCAGTCGACAGGGACCACAAGAGACCCAGTACTTC. It codes for CASSRQGPQETQYF.

This clonotype was picked up many times. The CDR3 loop is CASSGAGGQETQYF. CDR3 DNA sequence: TGTGCCAGCAGTGGGGCGGGGGGGCAAGAGACCCAGTACTTC. V is TRBV12-3 or TRBV12-4 and J is TRBJ2-5; 9 bases are shared with TRBD2. CDR3 length: 14 amino acids. V dropped 5 bases and J dropped 2; count of bases not matched to a gene: 3.

V and J are TRBV6-6 and TRBJ2-7; TRBD1 matches at 10 bases. Gene TRBJ2-5 matches the end of the DNA better, so the J call may be wrong. Germline V gives CDR1 MNHNY, CDR2 SVGAGI (reference sequence). This CDR3 spans 15 amino acids. CDR3 DNA: TGTGCCAGCACATCTAGGGACAGGGGTAGTGAGACCCAGTACTTC. Protein sequence: CASTSRDRGSETQYF.

The CDR3 here is CASSLRRGIDNEQFF. Written as DNA, the CDR3 is TGTGCCAGCAGCTTGAGGCGCGGAATAGACAATGAGCAGTTCTTC. The chain joins TRBV13 to TRBJ2-1, with no clear D. Germline-derived CDR1 and CDR2 are PRHDT and FYEKMQ (reference sequence). This CDR3 region has 15 residues. V lost 3 bases, J lost 5 bases, and 14 bases lay in between.

The chain links TRBV14 to TRBJ2-1, with TRBD2 as a possible D gene (5 bases). CDR3 size: 14 residues. Germline V gene data show CDR1 as SGHDN and CDR2 as FVKESK. Deletions cut 4 bases from V and 10 bases from J, with 17 bases between. The CDR3 sequence: CASSPRQGRGEQFF. The DNA of the CDR3 is TGTGCCAGCAGCCCTAGACAAGGCCGGGGAGAGCAGTTCTTC.

V gene TRBV28 combines with J gene TRBJ2-2; TRBD1 matches at 9 bases. V trimming: 6 bases; J trimming: 3 bases; junction bases outside the gene matches: 2. The germline V gene has CDR1 MDHEN and CDR2 SYDVKM. There are 14 residues in the CDR3. For the CDR3, the DNA is TGTGCCAGCAGGGGACAGGGTGACACCGGGGAGCTGTTTTTT. It specifies CASRGQGDTGELFF.

The chain combines TRBV10-3 with TRBJ1-1, with 8 positions matching TRBD1. V lost 6 bases to trimming and J lost 1 base; unmatched junction nucleotides: 10. CDR1 and CDR2 from the germline V gene are ENHRY and SYGVKD. The CDR3 is made up of 16 amino acids. The CDR3 nucleotides are TGTGCCATCAGGGATGGGAGGACAGGGAAGAACACTGAAGCTTTCTTT. This codes for CAIRDGRTGKNTEAFF.

This sequence joins TRBV24-1 and TRBJ2-1; D possibly corresponds to TRBD1 (5 bases). From germline, CDR1 is KGHDR and CDR2 SFDVKD. The ends were cut back, 4 bases at V and 4 bases at J, with 19 bases in the middle. This CDR3 comprises 17 residues. The CDR3 coding sequence is TGTGCCACCAGTGACCACGTCGGCAGGGATAATTACAATGAGCAGTTCTTC. Its translation: CATSDHVGRDNYNEQFF.

V is TRBV6-2 or TRBV6-3 and J is TRBJ1-2; no definite D call. Trimming left V 5 bases short and J 3 bases short, with 13 bases between. Germline V gives CDR1 MNHEY, CDR2 SVGEGT. This CDR3 is 14 amino acids long. The CDR3, as DNA: TGTGCCAGCAGTGAGGACCGGATGGACTATGGCTACACCTTC. This encodes CASSEDRMDYGYTF.

This clonotype was seen only a few times. The chain recombines TRBV6-2 or TRBV6-3 with TRBJ2-4; weak D call: TRBD2 (6 bases). The CDR3 sequence is 14 residues long. Trimming took off 8 bases at V and 2 bases at J, with 13 bases between the two ends. Per germline, CDR1 MNHEY and CDR2 SVGEGT. CDR3 nucleotides: TGTGCCAGCGTCTCGGAGGGGACCAAAAACATTCAGTACTTC. This encodes CASVSEGTKNIQYF.

The rearrangement joins TRBV7-9 to TRBJ2-1; D might be TRBD2 (5 bases). The ends were cut back, 5 bases at V and 9 bases at J, with 14 bases in the middle. In germline, CDR1 is SEHNR, CDR2 FQNEAQ (reference sequence). This CDR3 has 13 residues. The CDR3 DNA is TGTGCCAGCAGCACCCGTGAGGGTGGTGAGCAGTTCTTC. It codes for CASSTREGGEQFF.

The V gene is TRBV6-6, the J gene TRBJ2-2; 11 bases are shared with TRBD2. Germline lookup yields CDR1 MNHNY and CDR2 SVGAGI (reference sequence). The CDR3 runs to 15 residues. Trimming removed 5 bases from V and 5 bases from J; junction bases left unmatched: 4. The CDR3, as DNA: TGTGCCAGCAGTAACCGGACTAGCGGGACCGGGGAGCTGTTTTTT. Amino acids: CASSNRTSGTGELFF.